What follows are 8 T cell receptor beta chains derived from one specimen sequenced in a study of T-cell reconstitution after alpha-beta-depleted transplantation in children. The library targeted TCRbeta and was prepared with unique molecular identifiers. TCRdb analysed the PCR reads with MiXCR anew, one entry per CDR3 protein. The table shows around 500,000 distinct CDR3 sequences, with under 30% occurring only once. The input for sequencing was PBMCs, mostly from graft donor cells, taken 360 days after TCRalphabeta/CD19-depleted stem cell transplant. The source of these receptors is a boy younger than two who had a stem cell transplant for acute myeloid leukemia, so the T cells may come from the graft donor.

The table lists this clonotype with a few counts. The chain employs TRBV10-3 and TRBJ2-5, with 12 nucleotides matching TRBD2. V dropped 7 bases and J dropped 5; count of bases not matched to a gene: 8. Germline CDR1 and CDR2: ENHRY and SYGVKD. The CDR3 is 15 amino acids. This chain's CDR3 is CAINPTSGGRETQYF. CDR3 DNA sequence: TGTGCCATCAACCCGACTAGCGGGGGAAGGGAGACCCAGTACTTC.

This clonotype was recorded at least ten times. The J gene is TRBJ2-3, the V gene TRBV29-1, with 10 bases lining up with TRBD1. The germline V gene has CDR1 SQVTM and CDR2 ANQGSEA. The CDR3 covers 14 residues. The J segment lost 1 base and the V segment lost 4 bases, leaving 2 bases of the junction unmatched. CDR3 nucleotide sequence: TGCAGCGTTGGGGGGACAGGGGGCACAGATACGCAGTATTTT. This translates into CSVGGTGGTDTQYF.

The rearrangement links TRBV12-3 or TRBV12-4 to TRBJ2-2; TRBD1 might be the D (6 bases). V was shortened by 7 bases and J by 4 bases, with 16 bases between the two germline ends. CDR3 length: 15 amino acids. CDR3 nucleotide sequence: TGTGCCAGCACCCCCCCCGGGACATCCACCGGGGAGCTGTTTTTT. The encoded protein is CASTPPGTSTGELFF.

This sequence joins TRBV20-1 and TRBJ1-6; D is possibly TRBD1 (5 bases). The CDR3 contains 15 residues. The germline gives CDR1 DFQATT, CDR2 SNEGSKA (reference sequence). Trimming removed 3 bases at V and 5 bases at J, with 14 bases between. CDR3 nucleotide sequence: TGCAGTGCTAGGGACCGACAGCTTCATAATTCACCCCTCCACTTT. Its translation is CSARDRQLHNSPLHF.

The chain employs TRBV7-2 and TRBJ1-1; D call uncertain. Germline V gene data show CDR1 as SGHTA and CDR2 as FQGNSA. V was pared by 5 bases and J by 12 bases, with 16 bases between. CDR3 length equals 12 residues. The CDR3: CASSPPREGTFF. CDR3 coding DNA: TGTGCCAGCAGCCCCCCTCGCGAAGGGACTTTCTTT.

The gene calls are TRBV12-3 or TRBV12-4 and TRBJ2-1; D possibly corresponds to TRBD1 (6 bases). The CDR3 covers 16 residues. Trimming removed 8 bases at V and 9 bases at J, with 26 bases between. CDR3 in amino acids: CASRGVTGNGGGEQFF. The CDR3 coding sequence is TGTGCCAGCCGAGGAGTTACAGGGAATGGCGGAGGTGAGCAGTTCTTC.

Ten or more counts support this clonotype. This sequence joins TRBV15 and TRBJ2-5; possibly TRBD1 or TRBD2 for D (5 bases each). Trimming stripped 3 bases from V and 2 bases from J, with 10 bases between. The CDR3 covers 14 residues. The germline V gene has CDR1 LNHNV and CDR2 YYDKDF (reference sequence). CDR3 coding DNA: TGTGCCACCAGCAGCGGGGCTGCGCAAGAGACCCAGTACTTC. Translation gives CATSSGAAQETQYF. The full variable domain, completed using reference TRBV15 and TRBJ2-5, is DAMVIQNPRYQVTQFGKPVTLSCSQTLNHNVMYWYQQKSSQAPKLLFHYYDKDFNNEADTPDNFQSRRPNTSFCFLDIRSPGLGDTAMYLCATSSGAAQETQYFGPGTRLLVL.

This clonotype was picked up many times. The rearrangement links TRBV15 to TRBJ2-1; D remains ambiguous. The V end was cut by 4 bases, the J end by 4 bases, with 17 bases between. Germline V CDR1 and CDR2: LNHNV, YYDKDF (reference sequence). This CDR3 spans 16 amino acids. The CDR3 is CATSTPWPPQYNEQFF. The CDR3 DNA reads TGTGCCACCAGCACCCCCTGGCCCCCGCAGTACAATGAGCAGTTCTTC. The complete variable domain, with remaining parts taken from reference TRBV15 and TRBJ2-1, reads DAMVIQNPRYQVTQFGKPVTLSCSQTLNHNVMYWYQQKSSQAPKLLFHYYDKDFNNEADTPDNFQSRRPNTSFCFLDIRSPGLGDTAMYLCATSTPWPPQYNEQFFGPGTRLTVL.